The T cell receptor (beta chain) under discussion was sequenced for a study of T cell responses to AZD1222 COVID-19 vaccine. The study's findings and limits: Among the donors, most were white British and more were female, and clonal diversity was possibly underestimated. Only 5 or 6 AZD1222 recipients were seropositive at baseline.

About this clone: Its antigen is still unknown.

V lost 3 bases, J lost 8 bases, and 3 bases stayed unmatched. This CDR3 is built from 11 residues. Germline CDR1 and CDR2: DFQATT and SNEGSKA (reference sequence). Profiling relied on immunoSEQ multiplex PCR, and the TCRdb table lists in-frame clones only, not all of them. The sample has around 81,000 clones; approximately 89% are singletons. The input for sequencing was peripheral blood, taken 28 days after the second AZD1222 dose. This sequence was found in an adult who received the AZD1222 COVID-19 vaccine. The V gene is TRBV20-1, the J gene TRBJ1-2, with 7 bases identical to TRBD1. For the CDR3, the DNA is TGCAGTGCTAGGACAGGGAACGGCTACACCTTC. This gives the protein CSARTGNGYTF.